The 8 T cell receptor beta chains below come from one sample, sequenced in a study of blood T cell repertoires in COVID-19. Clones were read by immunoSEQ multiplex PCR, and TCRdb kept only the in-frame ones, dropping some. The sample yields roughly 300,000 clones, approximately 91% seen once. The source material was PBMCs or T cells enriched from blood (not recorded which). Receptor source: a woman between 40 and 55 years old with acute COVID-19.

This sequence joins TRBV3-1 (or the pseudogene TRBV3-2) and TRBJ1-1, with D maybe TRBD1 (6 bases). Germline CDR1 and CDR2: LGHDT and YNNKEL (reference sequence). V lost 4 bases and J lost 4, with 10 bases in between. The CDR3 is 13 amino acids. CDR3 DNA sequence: TGTGCCAGCAGCCGCACAGGGAGCACTGAAGCTTTCTTT. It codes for CASSRTGSTEAFF.

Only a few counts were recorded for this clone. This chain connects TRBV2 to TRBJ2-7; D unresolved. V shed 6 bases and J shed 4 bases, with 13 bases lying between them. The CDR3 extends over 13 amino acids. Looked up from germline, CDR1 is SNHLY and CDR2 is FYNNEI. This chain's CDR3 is CASRVLSGYEQYF. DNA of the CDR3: TGTGCCAGCAGAGTTTTGTCCGGGTACGAGCAGTACTTC.

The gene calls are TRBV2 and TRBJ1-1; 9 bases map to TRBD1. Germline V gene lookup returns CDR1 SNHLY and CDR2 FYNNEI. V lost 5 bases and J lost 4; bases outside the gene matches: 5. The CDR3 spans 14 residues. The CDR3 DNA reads TGTGCCAGCAGTAGGACAGGGGCTGGCACTGAAGCTTTCTTT. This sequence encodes CASSRTGAGTEAFF.

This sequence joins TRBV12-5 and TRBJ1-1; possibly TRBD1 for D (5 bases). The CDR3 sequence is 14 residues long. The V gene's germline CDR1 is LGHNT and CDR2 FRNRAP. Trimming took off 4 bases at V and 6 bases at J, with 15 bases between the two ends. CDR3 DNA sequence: TGTGCTAGTGGTTCGACAGACCTTGGGGCTGAAGCTTTCTTT. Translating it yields CASGSTDLGAEAFF.

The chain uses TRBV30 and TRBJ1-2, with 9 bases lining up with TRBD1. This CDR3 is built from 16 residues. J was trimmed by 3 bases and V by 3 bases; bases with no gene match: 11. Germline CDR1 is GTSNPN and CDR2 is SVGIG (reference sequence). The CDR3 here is CAWRHLRQGVHYGYTF. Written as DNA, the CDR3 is TGTGCCTGGAGACACCTTCGACAGGGGGTTCACTATGGCTACACCTTC.

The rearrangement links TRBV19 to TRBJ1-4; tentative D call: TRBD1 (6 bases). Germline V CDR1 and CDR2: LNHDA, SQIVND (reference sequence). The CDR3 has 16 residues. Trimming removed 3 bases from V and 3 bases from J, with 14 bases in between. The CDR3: CASSILPQGSNEKLFF. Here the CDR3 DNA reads TGTGCCAGTAGTATCCTACCACAGGGCTCTAATGAAAAACTGTTTTTT.

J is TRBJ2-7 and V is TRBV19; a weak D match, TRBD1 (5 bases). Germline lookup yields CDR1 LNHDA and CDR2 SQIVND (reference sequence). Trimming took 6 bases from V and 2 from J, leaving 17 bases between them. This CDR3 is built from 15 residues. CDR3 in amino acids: CASSNVLGPTYEQYF. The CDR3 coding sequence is TGTGCCAGTAGCAATGTTCTGGGGCCAACCTACGAGCAGTACTTC.

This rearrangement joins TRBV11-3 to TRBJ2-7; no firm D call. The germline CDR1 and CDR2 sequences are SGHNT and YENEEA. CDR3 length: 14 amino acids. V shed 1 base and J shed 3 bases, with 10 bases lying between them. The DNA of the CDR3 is TGTGCCAGCAGCTTAGGTGTCACAAGCTACGAGCAGTACTTC. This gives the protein CASSLGVTSYEQYF.